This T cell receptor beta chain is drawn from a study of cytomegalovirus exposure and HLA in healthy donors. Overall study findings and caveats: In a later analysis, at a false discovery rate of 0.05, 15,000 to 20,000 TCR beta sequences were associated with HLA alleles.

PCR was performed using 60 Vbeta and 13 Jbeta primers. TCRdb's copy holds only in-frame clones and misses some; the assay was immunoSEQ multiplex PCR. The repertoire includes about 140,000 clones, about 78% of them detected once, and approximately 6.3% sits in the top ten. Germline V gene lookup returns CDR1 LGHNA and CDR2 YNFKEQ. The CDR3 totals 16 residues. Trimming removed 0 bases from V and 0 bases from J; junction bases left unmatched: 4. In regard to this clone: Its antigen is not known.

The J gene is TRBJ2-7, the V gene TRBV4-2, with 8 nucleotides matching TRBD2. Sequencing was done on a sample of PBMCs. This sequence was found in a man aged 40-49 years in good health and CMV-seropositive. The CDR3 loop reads CASSQERTSSSYEQYF. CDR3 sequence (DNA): TGTGCCAGCAGCCAAGAGCGGACTAGCAGCTCCTACGAGCAGTACTTC.